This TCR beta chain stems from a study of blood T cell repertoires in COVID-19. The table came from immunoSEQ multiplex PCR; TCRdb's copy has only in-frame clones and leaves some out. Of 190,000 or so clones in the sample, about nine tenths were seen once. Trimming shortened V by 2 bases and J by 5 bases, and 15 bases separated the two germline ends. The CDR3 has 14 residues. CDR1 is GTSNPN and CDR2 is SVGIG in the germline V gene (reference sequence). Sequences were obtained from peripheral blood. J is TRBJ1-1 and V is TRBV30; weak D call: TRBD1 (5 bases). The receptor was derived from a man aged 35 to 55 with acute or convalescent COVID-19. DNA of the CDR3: TGTGCCTGGAGTAGGGAGGGACGAACAACTGAAGCTTTCTTT. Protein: CAWSREGRTTEAFF.